Below are 9 T cell receptor beta chains sequenced from a single sample in a study of blood T cell repertoires in COVID-19. Sequenced by immunoSEQ multiplex PCR; TCRdb stores in-frame clones only, minus some. In the table there are approximately 270,000 clones, approximately 90% of which are singletons. The sample consisted of PBMCs or T cells enriched from blood (not recorded which). All receptors derive from a woman aged 25 to 39 with acute COVID-19.

The chain couples TRBV28 to TRBJ2-7, with 7 bases that match TRBD2. The germline V gene has CDR1 MDHEN and CDR2 SYDVKM. The CDR3 covers 17 residues. With V trimmed by 2 bases and J by 0 bases, 10 bases remained unmatched. The CDR3 DNA reads TGTGCCAGCAGTTTAGCTTCCGCGGGAGATCGCTCCTACGAGCAGTACTTC. Protein: CASSLASAGDRSYEQYF.

This chain joins TRBV9 and TRBJ2-7, with D perhaps matching TRBD1 (5 bases). Germline lookup yields CDR1 SGDLS and CDR2 YYNGEE. V lost 3 bases, J lost 3 bases, and 10 bases lay in between. The CDR3 extends over 13 amino acids. The chain's CDR3 is CASSGTTDYEQYF. CDR3 nucleotides: TGTGCCAGCAGCGGGACGACAGACTACGAGCAGTACTTC. Drawing the rest from reference TRBV9 and TRBJ2-7, the complete variable domain is DSGVTQTPKHLITATGQRVTLRCSPRSGDLSVYWYQQSLDQGLQFLIQYYNGEERAKGNILERFSAQQFPDLHSELNLSSLELGDSALYFCASSGTTDYEQYFGPGTRLTVT.

V is TRBV29-1 and J is TRBJ2-5; possible D gene TRBD1, 6 bases. Germline CDR1 SQVTM, CDR2 ANQGSEA. V lost 4 bases and J lost 5, with 14 bases in between. The CDR3 is 13 amino acids. The CDR3 DNA follows: TGCAGCGTTGTCGGTAGTAGGGGGGAGACCCAGTACTTC. It codes for CSVVGSRGETQYF.

The chain joins TRBV19 to TRBJ2-1; TRBD2 matches at 11 bases. This CDR3 has 15 residues. The V segment lost 2 bases and the J segment 8 bases; nucleotides outside the gene matches: 5. CDR1 is LNHDA and CDR2 is SQIVND in the germline V gene (reference sequence). CDR3 sequence reads: CASSISQGLADEQFF. As DNA, the CDR3 is TGTGCCAGTAGTATAAGTCAGGGACTAGCGGATGAGCAGTTCTTC.

The chain links TRBV6-6 to TRBJ1-5; no reliable D call. The CDR3 covers 13 residues. Germline V gene data show CDR1 as MNHNY and CDR2 as SVGAGI (reference sequence). V was cut by 2 bases and J by 6 bases, with 8 bases left in between. The CDR3 DNA is TGTGCCAGCAGTTACGAGGGATTTCAGCCCCAGCATTTT. Encoded protein: CASSYEGFQPQHF.

V gene TRBV7-2 combines with J gene TRBJ2-3; D possibly corresponds to TRBD2 (5 bases). CDR1 is SGHTA, CDR2 FQGNSA, per germline. This CDR3 comprises 16 residues. Trimming cost V 5 bases and J 0 bases, with 15 bases left between them. For the CDR3, the DNA is TGTGCCAGCAGCCCGGAGGCGGCTACTAGCACAGATACGCAGTATTTT. It is translated as CASSPEAATSTDTQYF.

This chain joins TRBV5-6 and TRBJ1-4; weak D call: TRBD1 (6 bases). V was shortened by 3 bases and J by 6 bases, with 9 bases between the two germline ends. The CDR3 length is 13 residues. Per the germline V gene, CDR1 is SGHDT and CDR2 is YYEEEE. The CDR3 DNA reads TGTGCCAGCAGCTGGGAGGGGGATGAAAAACTGTTTTTT. This codes for CASSWEGDEKLFF.

This chain links TRBV29-1 with TRBJ1-1, with D possibly being TRBD1 (6 bases). The CDR3 is 13 residues long. Trimming took off 4 bases at V and 2 bases at J, with 11 bases between the two ends. Germline V lookup: CDR1 SQVTM, CDR2 ANQGSEA. The CDR3 sequence: CSVAKQGNTEAFF. The CDR3 DNA is TGCAGCGTTGCGAAACAGGGTAACACTGAAGCTTTCTTT.

This chain joins TRBV19 and TRBJ2-1, with no clear D. This CDR3 comprises 11 residues. Per germline, CDR1 LNHDA and CDR2 SQIVND (reference sequence). V was trimmed by 7 bases and J by 4 bases, leaving 5 bases between them. CDR3 bases: TGTGCCAGTACGGGTTACAATGAGCAGTTCTTC. Amino acid sequence: CASTGYNEQFF.